This T cell receptor beta chain was retrieved from a study of blood T cell repertoires in COVID-19. Across the whole study: There were acute and convalescent COVID-19 samples, and they came from the United States, Italy and Spain. The analysed material was cDNA or gDNA that came from T cells, B-cell-depleted T cells, or PBMCs.

The V segment lost 3 bases and the J segment 4 bases; nucleotides outside the gene matches: 0. The CDR3 loop spans 13 amino acids. CDR1 SGDLS and CDR2 YYNGEE come from the germline V gene. Original data processing: Counts of nucleated cells, estimated from reference gene primer amplification, were obtained. Produced via immunoSEQ multiplex PCR; TCRdb's table is partial and in-frame only. V and J calls and clone size are copied from that table; D and trimming were computed from the DNA. The data contain 55,000 to 75,000 clones, around 87% of them singletons. The V call is TRBV9, the J call TRBJ1-5, with TRBD1 matching over 8 bases. Source material: peripheral blood. This receptor was obtained from a human donor with active COVID-19. The donor label of this sample is uncertain. CDR3 DNA: TGTGCCAGCAGCGGGACAGGGAATCAGCCCCAGCATTTT. This translates into CASSGTGNQPQHF. Using reference TRBV9 and TRBJ1-5 for the parts outside the CDR3, the full variable domain is DSGVTQTPKHLITATGQRVTLRCSPRSGDLSVYWYQQSLDQGLQFLIQYYNGEERAKGNILERFSAQQFPDLHSELNLSSLELGDSALYFCASSGTGNQPQHFGDGTRLSIL.